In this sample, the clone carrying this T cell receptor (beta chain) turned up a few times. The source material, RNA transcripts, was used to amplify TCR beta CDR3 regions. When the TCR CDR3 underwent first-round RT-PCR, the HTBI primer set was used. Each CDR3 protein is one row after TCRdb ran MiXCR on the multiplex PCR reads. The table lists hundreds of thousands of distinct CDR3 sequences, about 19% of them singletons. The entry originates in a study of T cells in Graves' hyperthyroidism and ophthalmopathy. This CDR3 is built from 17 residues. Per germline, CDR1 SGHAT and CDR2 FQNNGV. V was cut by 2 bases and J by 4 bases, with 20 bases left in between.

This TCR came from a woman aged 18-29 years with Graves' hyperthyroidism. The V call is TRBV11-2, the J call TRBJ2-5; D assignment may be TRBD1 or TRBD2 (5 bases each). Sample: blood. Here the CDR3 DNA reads TGTGCCAGCAGCTTATCAACGGGGAGTTTGGGGCGAGAGACCCAGTACTTC. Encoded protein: CASSLSTGSLGRETQYF.